Detailed here is one TCR beta chain. These data are taken from a study of blood T cell repertoires in COVID-19. Across the study: Acute and convalescent COVID-19 specimens originated in the United States, Italy and Spain. PBMCs, B-cell-depleted T cells, or T cells provided the cDNA or gDNA that made up the material.

TCRdb keeps only in-frame clones here, not all; method: immunoSEQ multiplex PCR. This table holds around 280,000 clones, 70% to 90% found once. This CDR3 spans 16 amino acids. V lost 5 bases to trimming and J lost 1 base, with 16 bases between them. The germline V gene has CDR1 SEHNR and CDR2 FQNEAQ (reference sequence). The sequenced sample consisted of PBMCs or T cells enriched from blood (not recorded which). This clonotype was sampled from a woman between 40 and 50 years old who had recovered from COVID-19. The rearrangement joins TRBV7-9 to TRBJ2-3; TRBD1 might be the D (6 bases). CDR3 sequence reads: CASSPKQGRRTDTQYF. CDR3 bases: TGTGCCAGCAGCCCAAAACAGGGTCGTCGCACAGATACGCAGTATTTT.